Each of the 25 T cell receptor beta chains below was sequenced from the same sample in a study of T cells in Graves' hyperthyroidism and ophthalmopathy (dated by TCRdb to between 2018 and 2021). Receptor libraries were prepared by multiplex PCR. TCRdb records Illumina HiSeq 2000 as the sequencer. Amplification of TCR beta CDR3 regions was carried out from RNA transcripts. For the first round of RT-PCR on the TCR CDR3, the HTBI primer set was used together with the Qiagen OneStep RT-PCR kit. The public reads were reanalyzed by TCRdb: fastp trimming at Q25, MiXCR alignment, in-frame beta chains only. Identical CDR3 protein sequences are pooled into one entry, listed with their most common genes and DNA. This sample gives approximately 420,000 distinct CDR3 sequences in total; 15% of them show up just once. About 30% of the sample is held by the ten biggest clonotypes. The specimen sequenced was blood. The receptors were sampled from a woman in her twenties or thirties with Graves' hyperthyroidism.

This clonotype has a handful of counts. The chain carries TRBV19 and TRBJ1-2, with unresolved D. CDR3 length: 15 residues. Germline V gives CDR1 LNHDA, CDR2 SQIVND (reference sequence). V was clipped by 3 bases and J by 7 bases, with 18 bases between them. CDR3 residues: CASSMDLLLGGGYTF. In DNA, the CDR3 is TGTGCCAGTAGTATGGACCTTCTTCTTGGTGGTGGCTACACCTTC.

The CDR3, as DNA: TGTGCCAGCAGCCTTGAAGGGGGAATCGGCACAGATACGCAGTATTTT. Protein product: CASSLEGGIGTDTQYF. The chain carries TRBV9 and TRBJ2-3; D may be TRBD1 (6 bases). The V and J ends lost 4 bases and 1 base respectively, with 16 bases between them. There are 16 residues in the CDR3. CDR1 and CDR2 from the germline V gene are SGDLS and YYNGEE.

A few counts support this clonotype. V and J are TRBV19 and TRBJ2-3; 8 bases are shared with TRBD2. This CDR3 has 17 amino acids. V lost 4 bases to trimming and J lost 1 base; unmatched junction nucleotides: 10. Looked up from germline, CDR1 is LNHDA and CDR2 is SQIVND (reference sequence). The CDR3 nucleotides are TGTGCCAGTAGTAGAGGACTAGCAGTATATGGCACAGATACGCAGTATTTT. Translation: CASSRGLAVYGTDTQYF.

The V gene is TRBV20-1, the J gene TRBJ2-1; D is uncertain. The ends were cut back, 1 base at V and 6 bases at J, with 13 bases in the middle. The CDR3 consists of 14 residues. The germline gives CDR1 DFQATT, CDR2 SNEGSKA (reference sequence). The CDR3 here is CSARVRSLGNEQFF. The CDR3 DNA reads as TGCAGTGCTAGAGTGCGGAGTCTGGGCAATGAGCAGTTCTTC.

Regarding this clonotype: Sequence at one end of the junction differs from germline and may be a read error. The V call is TRBV27, the J call TRBJ1-2, with D uncertain. The CDR3 sequence is 15 residues long. Germline values: CDR1 MNHEY, CDR2 SMNVEV (reference sequence). The CDR3: CASGLSPTGSYGYTF. As DNA, the CDR3 is TGTGCCAGCGGTTTATCTCCGACGGGGAGCTATGGCTACACCTTC.

V is TRBV5-6 and J is TRBJ2-5, with 8 bases identical to TRBD1. Germline V gives CDR1 SGHDT, CDR2 YYEEEE. V trimming: 2 bases; J trimming: 5 bases; junction bases outside the gene matches: 2. The length of the CDR3 is 13 residues. The CDR3 spells CASSFQGAETQYF. DNA of the CDR3: TGTGCCAGCAGCTTTCAGGGGGCTGAGACCCAGTACTTC.

On this clonotype itself: Given a much more abundant clone one base away, this may be a read error. The J gene is TRBJ2-2, the V gene TRBV2; D remains ambiguous. Germline V gene sequence: CDR1 SNHLY, CDR2 FYNNEI. This CDR3 is built from 14 residues. V was clipped by 7 bases and J by 1 base, with 10 bases between them. The CDR3 DNA sequence: TGTGCCAGCATCCAATCAAAGAACACCGGGGAGCTGTTTTTT. This encodes CASIQSKNTGELFF.

This CDR3 reads CASSQEPTSGVEQFF. Written as DNA, the CDR3 is TGTGCCAGCAGCCAAGAGCCGACTAGTGGGGTTGAGCAGTTCTTC. This chain uses TRBV4-2 with TRBJ2-1; D perhaps matches TRBD2 (6 bases). Trimming removed 0 bases from V and 9 bases from J, with 15 bases in between. Germline-derived CDR1 and CDR2 are LGHNA and YNFKEQ. The CDR3 is made up of 15 amino acids.

The rearrangement uses TRBV10-2 and TRBJ1-2, with D possibly being TRBD1 (5 bases). Germline lookup yields CDR1 WSHSY and CDR2 SAAADI. V shed 6 bases and J shed 1 base, with 18 bases lying between them. CDR3 length: 16 residues. The CDR3 spells CASSPGQEKSNYGYTF. For the CDR3, the DNA is TGCGCCAGCAGCCCGGGGCAAGAAAAAAGTAACTATGGCTACACCTTC.

This clonotype was detected only a few times. This chain joins TRBV24-1 and TRBJ2-2, with a tentative D call TRBD2 (5 bases). Germline V gene sequence: CDR1 KGHDR, CDR2 SFDVKD. Trimming pared 3 bases from V and 6 bases from J, leaving 10 bases between. CDR3 length: 14 amino acids. CDR3 DNA sequence: TGTGCCACCAGTGATCCGGGGTTGGCCGGGGAGCTGTTTTTT. Protein sequence: CATSDPGLAGELFF.

The chain carries TRBV24-1 and TRBJ2-1; tentatively, D is TRBD2 (7 bases). The V gene lost 1 base and the J gene lost 13 bases, with 10 bases spanning the gap. This CDR3 has 12 amino acids. Germline values: CDR1 KGHDR, CDR2 SFDVKD. The CDR3 is CATSDFRGAQFF. CDR3 DNA: TGTGCCACCAGTGATTTTCGGGGGGCCCAGTTCTTC.

The sample holds a few counts of this clonotype. The rearrangement joins TRBV10-3 to TRBJ1-2; TRBD1 aligns across 8 bases. The CDR3 has 13 amino acids. The germline V gene has CDR1 ENHRY and CDR2 SYGVKD. The trim removed 6 bases at V and 5 bases at J, leaving 5 bases unmatched. This CDR3 reads CAISSDREYGYTF. The CDR3 coding sequence is TGTGCCATCAGCTCGGACAGGGAATATGGCTACACCTTC.

The chain is built from TRBV5-1 and TRBJ2-7; D is possibly TRBD2 (6 bases). CDR1 SGHRS and CDR2 YFSETQ come from the germline V gene. CDR3 length: 16 residues. Between the trimmed V and J ends, which lost 3 bases and 3 bases, there was a span of 19 bases. The DNA for the CDR3 is TGCGCCAGCAGCTCGGACATAGCGGCATTGAGCTACGAGCAGTACTTC. Protein product: CASSSDIAALSYEQYF.

The rearrangement joins TRBV7-9 to TRBJ1-4, with 10 bases matching TRBD1. CDR1 SEHNR and CDR2 FQNEAQ come from the germline V gene (reference sequence). CDR3 size: 15 residues. V dropped 5 bases and J dropped 4; count of bases not matched to a gene: 4. CDR3 nucleotide sequence: TGTGCCAGCAGCACCGGGACAGGGGTTAATGAAAAACTGTTTTTT. Translating it yields CASSTGTGVNEKLFF.

This clonotype was seen only once. A much larger clone lies one base from this, so it may be a read error. The chain carries TRBV27 and TRBJ2-7; 11 bases are a match to TRBD2. Germline-derived CDR1 and CDR2 are MNHEY and SMNVEV (reference sequence). CDR3 length: 16 amino acids. In DNA, the CDR3 is TGTACCAGCAGTTTCGGGACTAGCGGCCGAATCCGCGAGCAGTACTTC. Its protein product is CTSSFGTSGRIREQYF.

This clonotype was recorded at least ten times. The chain carries TRBV20-1 and TRBJ2-2; 7 bases map to TRBD2. The CDR3 loop spans 16 amino acids. The V gene end was trimmed by 2 bases and the J gene end by 1 base; junction bases not matched to a gene: 7. In germline, CDR1 is DFQATT, CDR2 SNEGSKA (reference sequence). CDR3 protein: CSARRMREGNTGELFF. CDR3 DNA sequence: TGCAGTGCTAGACGGATGAGGGAGGGGAACACCGGGGAGCTGTTTTTT.

This chain joins TRBV7-9 and TRBJ2-7; the D gene could be TRBD1 or TRBD2 (5 bases each). V lost 2 bases to trimming and J lost 5 bases, with 13 bases between them. This CDR3 has 14 residues. Germline CDR1 and CDR2: SEHNR and FQNEAQ (reference sequence). The CDR3 here is CASSLLGVVHEQYF. CDR3 sequence (DNA): TGTGCCAGCAGCTTACTGGGGGTTGTCCACGAGCAGTACTTC.

A few counts support this clonotype. This sequence joins TRBV7-6 and TRBJ2-5, with 13 bases lining up with TRBD2. Germline assignment: CDR1 SGHVS and CDR2 FNYEAQ. This CDR3 is 15 amino acids long. V shed 5 bases, J shed 6 bases, and the junction held 6 bases outside the gene matches. The CDR3 DNA is TGTGCCAGCAGCCTGGGACTAGCGGGACCGCAGACCCAGTACTTC. Amino acids: CASSLGLAGPQTQYF.

This clonotype was picked up many times. One end of the junction fails to match germline, which may point to a read error. The chain carries TRBV2 and TRBJ1-5, with D possibly being TRBD1 (6 bases). This CDR3 comprises 15 residues. Germline CDR1 is SNHLY and CDR2 is FYNNEI. CDR3 sequence: CASNEQGLGNQPQHF. The CDR3 DNA sequence: TGTGCCAGCAATGAACAGGGACTGGGCAATCAGCCCCAGCATTTT.

There are a few counts of this clonotype. The chain carries TRBV24-1 and TRBJ2-7; TRBD2 is a possible D gene (6 bases). The V and J ends lost 0 bases and 6 bases respectively, with 11 bases between them. Germline V lookup: CDR1 KGHDR, CDR2 SFDVKD. The CDR3 consists of 14 residues. CDR3 protein: CATSDLNGRGEQYF. CDR3 in DNA: TGTGCCACCAGTGATTTGAACGGGAGAGGCGAGCAGTACTTC.

This clonotype showed up many times. The V and J genes are TRBV12-3 or TRBV12-4 and TRBJ2-2; the D gene is possibly TRBD2 (6 bases). V dropped 3 bases and J dropped 5 bases, with 7 bases sitting between them. The CDR3 runs 13 residues. The CDR3 sequence is CASSLGTTGELFF. The CDR3 DNA reads TGTGCCAGCAGTTTGGGGACTACCGGGGAGCTGTTTTTT.

This clonotype was recorded only once. The V gene is TRBV3-1, the J gene TRBJ2-1; TRBD1 matches at 7 bases. The V gene end was trimmed by 0 bases and the J gene end by 6 bases; junction bases not matched to a gene: 5. In germline, CDR1 is LGHDT, CDR2 YNNKEL (reference sequence). This CDR3 spans 15 amino acids. CDR3 bases: TGTGCCAGCAGCCAAGAGACAGGGTCCGTCAATGAGCAGTTCTTC. It is translated as CASSQETGSVNEQFF.

Remarks on this clonotype: This may arise from a read error, as a much more abundant clone is one base away. This chain links TRBV6-1 with TRBJ2-2; D may correspond to TRBD1 or TRBD2 (5 bases each). The CDR3 runs to 13 residues. In germline, CDR1 is MNHNS, CDR2 SASEGT. CDR3 amino acids: CASSEAGTGEPFF. CDR3 nucleotide sequence: TGTGCCAGCAGTGAAGCGGGGACCGGGGAGCCGTTTTTT.

The genes are TRBV29-1 and TRBJ2-5; the D gene could be TRBD1 or TRBD2 (6 bases each). This CDR3 is built from 14 residues. Per the germline V gene, CDR1 is SQVTM and CDR2 is ANQGSEA. Trimming took 6 bases from V and 3 from J, leaving 17 bases between them. This CDR3 is CSVGGRLRKETQYF. DNA for the CDR3: TGCAGCGTAGGGGGGCGGCTCAGAAAAGAGACCCAGTACTTC.

CDR3 sequence (DNA): TGTGCCAGCAGCCTTTCGCCCGGGACATCGGGGGGAAACACCATATATTTT. Translation gives CASSLSPGTSGGNTIYF. The chain combines TRBV3-1 with TRBJ1-3, with a tentative D call TRBD1 (6 bases). Per the germline V gene, CDR1 is LGHDT and CDR2 is YNNKEL (reference sequence). The CDR3 is 17 amino acids. With 4 bases removed from V and 4 bases from J, the gap between germline ends came to 20 bases. The whole variable domain, remainder taken from reference TRBV3-1 and TRBJ1-3, is DTAVSQTPKYLVTQMGNDKSIKCEQNLGHDTMYWYKQDSKKFLKIMFSYNNKELIINETVPNRFSPKSPDKAHLNLHINSLELGDSAVYFCASSLSPGTSGGNTIYFGEGSWLTVV.